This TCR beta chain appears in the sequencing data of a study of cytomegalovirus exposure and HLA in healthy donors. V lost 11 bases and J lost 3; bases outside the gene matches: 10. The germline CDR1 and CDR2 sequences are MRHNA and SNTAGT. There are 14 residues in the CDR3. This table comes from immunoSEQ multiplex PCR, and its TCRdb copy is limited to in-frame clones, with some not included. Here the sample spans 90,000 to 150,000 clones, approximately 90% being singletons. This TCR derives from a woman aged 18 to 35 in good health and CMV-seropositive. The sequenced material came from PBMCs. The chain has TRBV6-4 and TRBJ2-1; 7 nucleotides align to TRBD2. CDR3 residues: CASPRRGIYNEQFF. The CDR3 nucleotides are TGTGCCTCGCCCCGGCGGGGGATCTACAATGAGCAGTTCTTC.